This T cell receptor (beta chain) was observed in a study of identical twins (dated by TCRdb to the mid-2010s). With respect to the entire study: TCR alpha and beta repertoires from monozygotic twins, unrelated adults of various ages and cord blood were deep-sequenced to test whether fetal clonotypes persist. Replicate twin experiments were performed at different times using different library preparation protocols to rule out contamination.

Library generation was performed with 5' RACE. The listed sequencing device is Illumina HiSeq 2000. A universal primer binding site was added through template switching, and the final cDNA carried a unique molecular identifier so that TCR cDNA molecules could be counted accurately. Specific primers in the conserved constant-segment region were used to synthesize first-strand cDNA for the TCR alpha and beta chains. To control for contamination, every cDNA library was double barcoded, receiving both a SMART-Mk sample barcode and Illumina barcodes. Two successive PCR steps introduced TruSeq adapter sequences along with Illumina sample barcodes. TCR alpha and beta cDNA libraries were sequenced on the Illumina HiSeq platform with custom primers. On the study's bioinformatics: MiGEC processed the raw reads to extract unique molecular identifiers, while MiXCR was used to determine the CDR3 positions. Recombination models were inferred per individual with the repgenHMM and IGoR tools using an EM algorithm. Shared clonotype analysis was performed with the tcR package in R, normalizing sharing by the product of cloneset sizes. To study raw recombination without the effects of thymic and clonal selection, out-of-frame nonproductive sequences were analyzed. TCRdb applied fastp at Q25 and MiXCR to the public reads, then kept only in-frame beta chains. Each entry is one CDR3 protein sequence, shown with its most common DNA and genes. The V and J calls were determined by TCRdb, not by the authors. The sample contains around 340,000 distinct CDR3 sequences, approximately 10% of them found a single time. The ten largest clonotypes hold 8% to 10% of the sample.

All donors were healthy Caucasians. The study also sequenced three unrelated non-twin adults: a male aged 18 to 30, a male aged 50 to 60 and a female aged 50 to 60. Using Miltenyi CD45RO+ enrichment and human naive T-cell isolation kits, memory (CD45RO+) and naive T cells were isolated from PBMC. Study-wide conclusions, independent of this receptor: In monozygotic twins, out-of-frame TCR alpha sharing was systematically underestimated by recombination models, although the models agreed with sharing between unrelated individuals. Because the same donors could not be followed over many years, the conclusions relied on cross-sectional statistical analysis. Zero-insertion analyses could be partly confounded by invariant T cells such as MAIT and iNKT, though diverse VJ usage argued against such confounding for most clonotypes. In beta out-of-frame sequences, excess twin sharing was weaker, because having fewer shared sequences lowered the signal-to-noise ratio. Compared with coincidental sharing between unrelated individuals, an excess of low generation-probability sequences was observed among out-of-frame TCR alpha sequences shared between twins. Fewer insertions were carried by abundant cord blood beta clonotypes, a similar but weaker trend appeared in young adult naive repertoires, and no such trend appeared in memory repertoires.

In regard to this clonotype: Its antigen is still unknown. No per-base quality is available; no much larger clone lies one base away.

Including the terminal cysteine and phenylalanine, the CDR3 comprises 15 residues. Here the CDR3 DNA is all that survives: 45 bases in frame from base 1. Compared with germline, V lacks 0 bases and J lacks 6 bases; bases without a gene match: 7. The germline V gene (reference sequence) sets CDR1 to DFQATT and CDR2 to SNEGSKA. Recombination joined TRBV20-1 with TRBJ2-1; 8 of the junction bases match TRBD2. The sequencing input was naive T cells sorted from blood. The intended sense of this specimen's cell subset or site label: cells isolated with a human naive T-cell isolation kit. This sequence was found in a woman between 45 and 65 years old in good health. The CDR3 protein: CSARDSGAWVNEQFF. In nucleotides, the sequence is TGCAGTGCTAGAGATAGCGGGGCGTGGGTCAATGAGCAGTTCTTC.